The clone carrying this T cell receptor beta chain was detected only a few times. The target antigen is unknown. These data are taken from a study of T cell responses to AZD1222 COVID-19 vaccine. At the level of the study: Analyses pooled second doses at about 4 or about 12 weeks.

The CDR3 has 13 amino acids. J was trimmed by 1 base and V by 4 bases; bases with no gene match: 3. Looked up from germline, CDR1 is SQVTM and CDR2 is ANQGSEA. Study outcomes and limitations: Just five to seven AZD1222 recipients tested seropositive at baseline.

Here immunoSEQ multiplex PCR was the method, and the copy in TCRdb shows in-frame clones only, minus some. Of about 97,000 clones listed, 90% were seen once; the top ten hold roughly 1.4%. The specimen was peripheral blood, collected on day 0 of AZD1222 vaccination. This clonotype was sampled from an adult in good health. The rearrangement uses TRBV29-1 and TRBJ1-1; 7 bases are shared with TRBD1. The CDR3: CSVVRTGNTEAFF. The CDR3 nucleotides read TGCAGCGTTGTTCGGACAGGGAACACTGAAGCTTTCTTT. The complete variable domain, with remaining parts taken from reference TRBV29-1 and TRBJ1-1, reads SAVISQKPSRDICQRGTSLTIQCQVDSQVTMMFWYRQQPGQSLTLIATANQGSEATYESGFVIDKFPISRPNLTFSTLTVSNMSPEDSSIYLCSVVRTGNTEAFFGQGTRLTVV.